This passage covers 5 T cell receptor beta chains from one sample sequenced in a study of B cell selection in AIRE deficiency. Sequencing used immunoSEQ multiplex PCR; TCRdb keeps in-frame clones, though not all of them. This table holds roughly 18,000 clones, roughly 91% found once. Regulatory T cells were sorted as CD4+CD25hiCD127low/negative. The sample was CD4+CD25+ Tregs sorted from PBMCs. The receptors were gathered from a human donor in good health.

V is TRBV7-9 and J is TRBJ1-1; no reliable D call. The CDR3 runs to 12 residues. Germline CDR1 and CDR2: SEHNR and FQNEAQ (reference sequence). V shed 3 bases and J shed 7 bases, with 9 bases lying between them. CDR3 sequence reads: CASSFSVIEAFF. In DNA, the CDR3 is TGTGCCAGCAGCTTTTCGGTCATTGAAGCTTTCTTT.

CDR3 amino acids: CASSFRGGDSPLHF. As DNA, the CDR3 is TGTGCCAGCAGTTTTAGAGGGGGAGATTCACCCCTCCACTTT. The rearrangement joins TRBV27 to TRBJ1-6; D might be TRBD1 (6 bases). The V end was cut by 3 bases, the J end by 8 bases, with 11 bases between. Germline V gene lookup returns CDR1 MNHEY and CDR2 SMNVEV (reference sequence). This CDR3 region has 14 residues.

The chain couples TRBV28 to TRBJ2-3, with 7 bases aligning to TRBD2. The junction had 8 bases not matched to a gene; V was cut back by 4 bases and J by 1 base. The CDR3 runs 16 residues. Germline CDR1 MDHEN, CDR2 SYDVKM. CDR3 region: CASSYWTRGGTDTQYF. The CDR3 bases are TGTGCCAGCAGTTACTGGACCCGGGGGGGCACAGATACGCAGTATTTT.

The V and J genes are TRBV5-1 and TRBJ2-7; D gene unclear. Germline V CDR1 and CDR2: SGHRS, YFSETQ. The CDR3 is 16 residues long. Trimming stripped 3 bases from V and 0 bases from J, with 16 bases between. The DNA of the CDR3 is TGCGCCAGCAGCTCATTCTCGGGTGACCTCTCCTACGAGCAGTACTTC. Protein sequence: CASSSFSGDLSYEQYF.

This chain links TRBV27 with TRBJ1-3; 8 bases agree with TRBD1. Per germline, CDR1 MNHEY and CDR2 SMNVEV (reference sequence). CDR3 size: 16 residues. The ends lost 5 bases at V and 0 bases at J; junction bases unmatched: 6. The CDR3 protein is CASSKWTGNSGNTIYF. The DNA of the CDR3 is TGTGCCAGCAGTAAATGGACAGGGAACTCTGGAAACACCATATATTTT.